The TCR beta chain described here comes from a study of T cell changes during pregnancy in multiple sclerosis. Assay used: immunoSEQ multiplex PCR; TCRdb lists only in-frame clones, some missing. This sample has 60,000 to 75,000 clones; roughly 90% occur once, and the top ten carry just under 2%. Trimming pared 2 bases from V and 1 base from J, leaving 5 bases between. The CDR3 extends over 13 amino acids. CDR1 and CDR2 from the germline V gene are SGHAT and FQDESV (reference sequence). Sequenced here: peripheral blood, sampled in the second trimester of pregnancy. This TCR was recovered from a female donor with multiple sclerosis, enrolled in a pregnancy study. The V call is TRBV11-1, the J call TRBJ1-1; weak D call: TRBD1 (5 bases). The CDR3 sequence: CASSLQGNTEAFF. CDR3 DNA: TGTGCCAGCAGCTTACAGGGGAACACTGAAGCTTTCTTT.